Below, 18 T cell receptor beta chains from the same sample are listed, as sequenced in a study of T cells in Graves' hyperthyroidism and ophthalmopathy (dated by TCRdb to between 2018 and 2020). Library preparation employed multiplex PCR. TCRdb records Illumina HiSeq 2000 as the sequencer. The TCR beta CDR3 regions were amplified from the RNA transcripts. For the first round of RT-PCR on the TCR CDR3, the HTBI primer set was used together with the Qiagen OneStep RT-PCR kit. Clones were called with MiXCR by TCRdb after fastp trimmed the public reads at Q25, and only in-frame beta chains were retained. Rows with one shared CDR3 protein collapse into an entry with the most common genes and DNA. The sample table lists hundreds of thousands of distinct CDR3 sequences, 15% to 17% of them with a count of one. The top ten clonotypes cover about 7.7% of the sample. Sequencing was performed on blood. Receptors originate from a woman under 30 with Graves' hyperthyroidism.

The sample holds many counts of this clonotype. The chain uses TRBV13 and TRBJ2-1; D assignment may be TRBD1 or TRBD2 (5 bases each). CDR3 length equals 14 residues. With 2 bases removed from V and 7 bases from J, the gap between germline ends came to 12 bases. CDR1 and CDR2 (germline): PRHDT, FYEKMQ (reference sequence). The CDR3 nucleotides are TGTGCCAGCAGCTTACCGAGGGGACGGAATGAGCAGTTCTTC. Protein sequence: CASSLPRGRNEQFF.

This clonotype was observed many times. V and J are TRBV6-2 or TRBV6-3 and TRBJ2-7; 10 bases align to TRBD1. This CDR3 has 18 amino acids. The germline gives CDR1 MNHEY, CDR2 SVGEGT. The V and J ends lost 5 bases and 2 bases, in that order; junction bases with no gene match: 15. The CDR3 loop is CASSPETGGGQTPYEQYF. CDR3 DNA sequence: TGTGCCAGCAGTCCCGAGACAGGGGGCGGCCAAACCCCCTACGAGCAGTACTTC.

This clonotype was seen a few times. This sequence joins TRBV5-4 and TRBJ1-4; 11 bases align to TRBD1. Germline lookup yields CDR1 SGHNT and CDR2 YYREEE (reference sequence). Unmatched junction bases numbered 5, after V lost 3 bases and J lost 10 bases. The CDR3 is 14 residues long. The CDR3 here is CASSSGQGAGKLFF. The CDR3 DNA follows: TGTGCCAGCAGCTCCGGACAGGGGGCAGGAAAACTGTTTTTT.

The table lists this clonotype with a few counts. V gene TRBV24-1 combines with J gene TRBJ1-2; the D gene is possibly TRBD1 (5 bases). V lost 6 bases and J lost 7, with 11 bases in between. The germline V gene has CDR1 KGHDR and CDR2 SFDVKD. CDR3 length: 12 amino acids. The CDR3 sequence is CATSRSGLGYTF. The DNA for the CDR3 is TGTGCCACCAGTAGGTCAGGGCTTGGCTACACCTTC.

This clonotype was observed many times. V is TRBV5-1 and J is TRBJ1-5; 8 nucleotides match TRBD1. The germline V gene has CDR1 SGHRS and CDR2 YFSETQ. The trim removed 4 bases at V and 5 bases at J, leaving 2 bases unmatched. The length of the CDR3 is 13 residues. This CDR3 is CASSPGQDQPQHF. CDR3 sequence (DNA): TGCGCCAGCAGCCCGGGACAGGATCAGCCCCAGCATTTT.

As to this clonotype: A much larger clone sits a single nucleotide away, making a read error possible. The V and J genes are TRBV2 and TRBJ2-1, with 10 bases that match TRBD2. Looked up from germline, CDR1 is SNHLY and CDR2 is FYNNEI. The CDR3 has 15 residues. The CDR3 reads CSSSEILAGRNEQFF. The CDR3 DNA is TGTTCCAGCAGTGAAATACTAGCGGGGCGTAATGAGCAGTTCTTC.

This clonotype was counted between two and nine times. The chain employs TRBV5-4 and TRBJ1-2; the D gene is possibly TRBD1 (5 bases). The CDR3 loop spans 16 amino acids. V was shortened by 2 bases and J by 0 bases, with 14 bases between the two germline ends. Germline V gene lookup returns CDR1 SGHNT and CDR2 YYREEE (reference sequence). CDR3 in DNA: TGTGCCAGCAGCTTCTCTACCAAACAGGCTAACTATGGCTACACCTTC. Its translation: CASSFSTKQANYGYTF. Looking up the rest from reference TRBV5-4 and TRBJ1-2 gives the full variable domain: ETGVTQSPTHLIKTRGQQVTLRCSSQSGHNTVSWYQQALGQGPQFIFQYYREEENGRGNFPPRFSGLQFPNYSSELNVNALELDDSALYLCASSFSTKQANYGYTFGSGTRLTVV.

CDR3 sequence reads: CSVESHSPNEQYF. The CDR3 bases are TGCAGCGTTGAATCCCACAGTCCCAACGAGCAGTACTTC. V is TRBV29-1 and J is TRBJ2-7; D ambiguous. CDR3 size: 13 residues. Trimming removed 2 bases at V and 5 bases at J, with 13 bases between. Germline CDR1 and CDR2: SQVTM and ANQGSEA.

This clonotype was counted only a few times. The V call is TRBV19, the J call TRBJ1-5; D gene unclear. V gave up 6 bases and J gave up 2 bases, with 8 bases separating them. CDR1 is LNHDA and CDR2 is SQIVND in the germline V gene (reference sequence). The CDR3 is made up of 13 amino acids. The CDR3 sequence: CASRIGGNQPQHF. The CDR3 coding sequence is TGTGCCAGTAGGATCGGGGGCAATCAGCCCCAGCATTTT.

This clonotype was seen at least ten times. The chain employs TRBV20-1 and TRBJ2-7, with a tentative D call TRBD2 (5 bases). The V and J ends lost 0 bases and 2 bases respectively, with 8 bases between them. Per the germline V gene, CDR1 is DFQATT and CDR2 is SNEGSKA (reference sequence). CDR3 length: 13 residues. In nucleotides, the CDR3 is TGCAGTGCTAGAGATGGAGGTGCCTACGAGCAGTACTTC. It encodes CSARDGGAYEQYF.

This clonotype was counted at least ten times. This CDR3 reads CSARGVPTGGFTDTQYF. The CDR3 region has the DNA TGCAGTGCTAGAGGGGTCCCGACGGGAGGATTCACAGATACGCAGTATTTT. This sequence joins TRBV20-1 and TRBJ2-3; 7 bases are a match to TRBD2. This CDR3 is 17 amino acids long. CDR1 and CDR2 from the germline V gene are DFQATT and SNEGSKA (reference sequence). The junction had 12 bases not matched to a gene; V was cut back by 1 base and J by 2 bases.

The sample holds many counts of this clonotype. The chain couples TRBV12-5 to TRBJ2-2, with D possibly matching TRBD1 (6 bases). The CDR3 loop spans 16 amino acids. The germline V gene encodes CDR1 LGHNT and CDR2 FRNRAP. The V and J ends lost 7 bases and 2 bases respectively, with 17 bases between them. The CDR3 DNA reads TGTGCTAGTGCCCATCGAAAGGGGGAAAACACCGGGGAGCTGTTTTTT. It yields the protein CASAHRKGENTGELFF.

This clonotype was counted many times. The V call is TRBV7-3, the J call TRBJ2-1, with D possibly TRBD1 on 6 matching bases. Trimming cost V 2 bases and J 7 bases, with 15 bases left between them. Germline V gene lookup returns CDR1 SGHTA and CDR2 FQGTGA. The CDR3 has 15 residues. The CDR3 protein is CASSLVTGTNNEQFF. In DNA form, the CDR3 reads TGTGCCAGCAGCTTAGTCACCGGGACAAATAATGAGCAGTTCTTC.

This clonotype was seen repeatedly, ten times or more. The V gene is TRBV7-8, the J gene TRBJ2-7; the match to TRBD1 covers 10 bases. V shed 0 bases, J shed 6 bases, and the junction held 5 bases outside the gene matches. This CDR3 is 15 amino acids long. In germline, CDR1 is SGHVS, CDR2 FQNEAQ. The CDR3, as DNA: TGTGCCAGCAGCTTAGCCGGACAGGGGGGTCCCGAGCAGTACTTC. It codes for CASSLAGQGGPEQYF.

As regards this clonotype: This clone may be a read error of a much larger clone one base away. This chain joins TRBV5-1 and TRBJ2-5, with a possible D match to TRBD1 (5 bases). Germline V CDR1 and CDR2: SGHRS, YFSETQ. The CDR3 sequence is 15 residues long. The V end was cut by 1 base, the J end by 5 bases, with 15 bases between. CDR3 in DNA: TGCGCCAGCAGCTTGACCTCGGACACCGTGGAGACCCAGTACTTC. Translating gives CASSLTSDTVETQYF. Supplemented by reference TRBV5-1 and TRBJ2-5, the full variable domain reads KAGVTQTPRYLIKTRGQQVTLSCSPISGHRSVSWYQQTPGQGLQFLFEYFSETQRNKGNFPGRFSGRQFSNSRSEMNVSTLELGDSALYLCASSLTSDTVETQYFGPGTRLLVL.

The genes are TRBV30 and TRBJ2-2; D not resolved. The CDR3 extends over 13 amino acids. Trimming took 5 bases from V and 0 from J, leaving 7 bases between them. Germline V gene lookup returns CDR1 GTSNPN and CDR2 SVGIG (reference sequence). CDR3 sequence reads: CAWRASNTGELFF. CDR3 nucleotide sequence: TGTGCCTGGCGGGCCTCGAACACCGGGGAGCTGTTTTTT.

The sample holds many counts of this clonotype. CDR3 residues: CASTSGGTTSGGYYNEQFF. CDR3 in DNA: TGTGCCAGCACCTCGGGGGGGACTACTAGCGGGGGCTATTACAATGAGCAGTTCTTC. The chain combines TRBV12-3 or TRBV12-4 with TRBJ2-1; 11 bases are shared with TRBD2. V trimming: 7 bases; J trimming: 4 bases; junction bases outside the gene matches: 18. The CDR3 consists of 19 residues.

This rearrangement joins TRBV2 to TRBJ2-7; D not certain. The CDR3 loop spans 14 amino acids. V was pared by 4 bases and J by 3 bases, with 13 bases between. Germline V gene lookup returns CDR1 SNHLY and CDR2 FYNNEI. The DNA for the CDR3 is TGTGCCAGCAGTGTACTAATTTCTGACTACGAGCAGTACTTC. It encodes CASSVLISDYEQYF.